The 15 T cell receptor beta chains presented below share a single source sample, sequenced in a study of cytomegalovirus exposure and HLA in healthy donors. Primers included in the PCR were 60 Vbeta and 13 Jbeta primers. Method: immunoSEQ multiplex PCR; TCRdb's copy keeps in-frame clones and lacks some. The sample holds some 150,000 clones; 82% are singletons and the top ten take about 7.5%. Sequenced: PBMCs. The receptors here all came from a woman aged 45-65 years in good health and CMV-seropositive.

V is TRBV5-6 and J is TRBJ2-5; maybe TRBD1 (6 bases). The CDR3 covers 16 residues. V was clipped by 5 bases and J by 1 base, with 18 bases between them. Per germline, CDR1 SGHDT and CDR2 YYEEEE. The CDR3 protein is CASRGGTSTFQETQYF. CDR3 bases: TGTGCCAGCAGAGGTGGGACATCCACATTCCAAGAGACCCAGTACTTC.

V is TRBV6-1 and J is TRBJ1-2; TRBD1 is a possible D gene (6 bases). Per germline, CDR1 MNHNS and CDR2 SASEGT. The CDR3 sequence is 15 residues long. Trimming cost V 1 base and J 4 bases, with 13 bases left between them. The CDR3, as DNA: TGTGCCAGCAGTGAAGGGGGGGGCGGCTTCTATGGCTACACCTTC. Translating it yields CASSEGGGGFYGYTF.

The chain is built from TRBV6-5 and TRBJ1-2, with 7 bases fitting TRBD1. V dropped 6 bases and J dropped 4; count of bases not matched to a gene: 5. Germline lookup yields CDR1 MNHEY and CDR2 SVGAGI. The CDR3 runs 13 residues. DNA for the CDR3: TGTGCCAGCAGAAATGACAGGGCCTATGGCTACACCTTC. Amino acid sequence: CASRNDRAYGYTF.

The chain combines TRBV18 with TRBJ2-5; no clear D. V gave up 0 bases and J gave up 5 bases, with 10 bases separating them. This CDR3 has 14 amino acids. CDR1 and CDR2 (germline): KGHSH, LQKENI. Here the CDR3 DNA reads TGTGCCAGCTCACCACCGTCAGAGAGGGAGACCCAGTACTTC. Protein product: CASSPPSERETQYF.

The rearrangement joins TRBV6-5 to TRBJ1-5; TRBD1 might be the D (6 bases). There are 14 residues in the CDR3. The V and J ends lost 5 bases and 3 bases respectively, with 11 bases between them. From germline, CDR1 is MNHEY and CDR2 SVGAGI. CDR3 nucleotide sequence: TGTGCCAGCAGTACAGGGCGGCACAATCAGCCCCAGCATTTT. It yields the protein CASSTGRHNQPQHF.

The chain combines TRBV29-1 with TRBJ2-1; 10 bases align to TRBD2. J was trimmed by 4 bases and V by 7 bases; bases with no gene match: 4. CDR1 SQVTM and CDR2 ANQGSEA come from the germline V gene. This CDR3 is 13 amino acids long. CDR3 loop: CSAGTSEYNEQFF. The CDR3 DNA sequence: TGCAGCGCCGGGACTAGCGAGTACAATGAGCAGTTCTTC.

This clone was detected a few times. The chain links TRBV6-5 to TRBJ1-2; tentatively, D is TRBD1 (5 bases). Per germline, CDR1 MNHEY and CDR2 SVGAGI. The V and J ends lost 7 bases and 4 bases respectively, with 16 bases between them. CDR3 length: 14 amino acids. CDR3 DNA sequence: TGTGCCAGCACCACCCCAGGGCTCCGCTATGGCTACACCTTC. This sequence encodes CASTTPGLRYGYTF.

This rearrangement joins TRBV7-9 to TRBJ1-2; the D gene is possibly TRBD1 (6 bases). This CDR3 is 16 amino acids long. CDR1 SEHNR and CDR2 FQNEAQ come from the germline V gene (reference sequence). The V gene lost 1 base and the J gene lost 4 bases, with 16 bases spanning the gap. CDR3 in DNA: TGTGCCAGCAGCTTAGTTCCAGGGGAGCGTGCCTATGGCTACACCTTC. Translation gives CASSLVPGERAYGYTF. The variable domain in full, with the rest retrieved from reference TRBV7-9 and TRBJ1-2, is DTGVSQNPRHKITKRGQNVTFRCDPISEHNRLYWYRQTLGQGPEFLTYFQNEAQLEKSRLLSDRFSAERPKGSFSTLEIQRTEQGDSAMYLCASSLVPGERAYGYTFGSGTRLTVV.

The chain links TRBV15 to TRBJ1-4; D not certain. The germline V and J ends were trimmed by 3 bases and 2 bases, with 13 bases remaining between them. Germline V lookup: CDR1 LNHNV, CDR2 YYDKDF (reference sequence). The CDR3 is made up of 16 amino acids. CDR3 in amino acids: CATSRENKYTNEKLFF. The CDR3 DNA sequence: TGTGCCACCAGCAGGGAGAATAAGTACACTAATGAAAAACTGTTTTTT.

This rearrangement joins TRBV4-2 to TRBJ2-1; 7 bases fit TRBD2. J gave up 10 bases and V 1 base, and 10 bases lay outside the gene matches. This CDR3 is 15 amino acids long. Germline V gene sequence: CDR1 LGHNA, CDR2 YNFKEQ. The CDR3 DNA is TGTGCCAGCAGCCAAGGGCTAGCGGCCGGGATCGAGCAGTTCTTC. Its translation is CASSQGLAAGIEQFF.

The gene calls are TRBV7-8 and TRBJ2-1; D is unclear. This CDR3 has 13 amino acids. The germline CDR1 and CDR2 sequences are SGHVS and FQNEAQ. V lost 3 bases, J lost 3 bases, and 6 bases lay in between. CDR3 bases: TGTGCCAGCAGCTTGAGCCACTACAATGAGCAGTTCTTC. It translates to CASSLSHYNEQFF.

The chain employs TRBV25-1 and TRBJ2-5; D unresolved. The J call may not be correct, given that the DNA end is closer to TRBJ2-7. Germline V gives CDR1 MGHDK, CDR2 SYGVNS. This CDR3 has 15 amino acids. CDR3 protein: CASSELWRGSYEQYF. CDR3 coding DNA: TGTGCCAGCAGTGAATTATGGAGAGGCTCCTACGAGCAGTACTTC.

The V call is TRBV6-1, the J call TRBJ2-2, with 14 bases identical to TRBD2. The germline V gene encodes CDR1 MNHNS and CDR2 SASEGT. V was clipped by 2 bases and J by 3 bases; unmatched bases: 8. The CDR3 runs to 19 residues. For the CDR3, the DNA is TGTGCCAGCAGTGAACTCCCGGGACTAGCGGGAGTATACACCGGGGAGCTGTTTTTT. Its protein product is CASSELPGLAGVYTGELFF.

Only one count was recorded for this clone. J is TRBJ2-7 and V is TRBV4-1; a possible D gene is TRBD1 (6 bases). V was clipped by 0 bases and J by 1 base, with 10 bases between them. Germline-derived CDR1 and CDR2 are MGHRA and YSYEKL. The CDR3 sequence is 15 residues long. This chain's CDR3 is CASSQERQGSYEQYF. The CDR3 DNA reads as TGCGCCAGCAGCCAAGAACGGCAGGGGTCCTACGAGCAGTACTTC.

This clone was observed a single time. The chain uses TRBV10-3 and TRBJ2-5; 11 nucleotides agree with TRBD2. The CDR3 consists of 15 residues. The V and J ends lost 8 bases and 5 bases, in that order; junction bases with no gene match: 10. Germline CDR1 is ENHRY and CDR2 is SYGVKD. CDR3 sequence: CAIGGLAGGEETQYF. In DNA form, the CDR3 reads TGTGCCATCGGTGGGCTAGCGGGGGGCGAGGAGACCCAGTACTTC.